This is a list of T cell receptor beta chains from one sample in a study of blood T cell repertoires in COVID-19. Repertoires were generated with immunoSEQ multiplex PCR, while TCRdb's copy carries only in-frame clones and drops some. The data contain 30,000 to 40,000 clones, more than 70% of them singletons. Sequencing input: peripheral blood. The receptors were gathered from a man aged 55 to 69 with active or convalescent COVID-19. Both conserved end residues are part of each CDR3. Each record gives: V gene, clone size, J gene, D gene, CDR3 DNA, CDR3 protein. D genes are given only for firm matches. Rows give clone size only sometimes, using once, few, many, or a class for an expanded clone.

>TRBV6-5|NA|TRBJ2-1|NA
TGTGCCAGCAGAACCTCGGGACTCACGAATGAGCAGTTCTTC
CASRTSGLTNEQFF
>TRBV10-2|NA|TRBJ1-5|NA
TGCGCCAGCGGCAAGGGGCAGAGCAATCAGCCCCAGCATTTT
CASGKGQSNQPQHF
>TRBV6-5|NA|TRBJ1-3|NA
TGTGCCAGCAGTTACTCGGGACTCCACTCTGGAAACACCATATATTTT
CASSYSGLHSGNTIYF
>TRBV28|NA|TRBJ2-1|NA
TGTGCCAGCAGCTACTCCAATGAGGCTCCGTTTTACAATGAGCAGTTCTTC
CASSYSNEAPFYNEQFF
>TRBV10-1|NA|TRBJ1-6|NA
TGCGCCAGCAGTGAATCAGGGGTCACGAATTCACCCCTCCACTTT
CASSESGVTNSPLHF
>TRBV5-4|once|TRBJ1-2|NA
TGTGCCAGCACCCCAGGGCAGAACTATGGCTACACCTTC
CASTPGQNYGYTF
>TRBV7-8|once|TRBJ1-5|TRBD1
TGTGCCAGCAGCTTGGGGGACAGTAGCAATCAGCCCCAGCATTTT
CASSLGDSSNQPQHF
>TRBV3-1/TRBV3-2|NA|TRBJ2-1|TRBD2
TGTGCCAGCAGCCAAGGCGCGGTCGGGAGGGAGTACAATGAGCAGTTCTTC
CASSQGAVGREYNEQFF
>TRBV7-2|once|TRBJ1-1|NA
TGTGCCAGCAGCTTAGTTAACAGCAAGAACACTGAAGCTTTCTTT
CASSLVNSKNTEAFF
>TRBV7-8|NA|TRBJ2-3|NA
TGTGCCGCTGGTGACAGCCCTTATTCCACAGATACGCAGTATTTT
CAAGDSPYSTDTQYF
>TRBV27|NA|TRBJ1-1|TRBD1
TGTGCCAGCAGTTTATCAGGGGGCGTTACTGAAGCTTTCTTT
CASSLSGGVTEAFF
>TRBV16|NA|TRBJ1-2|NA
TGTGCCAGCAGCCATCTTCCACAGGGTTTACCCTATGGCTACACCTTC
CASSHLPQGLPYGYTF
>TRBV9|NA|TRBJ1-4|TRBD1
TGTGCCAGCAGCGCCTCCGGGACAGATAATGAAAAACTGTTTTTT
CASSASGTDNEKLFF
>TRBV5-1|NA|TRBJ2-1|TRBD2
TGCGCCAGCAGCTTGGCTGCTAGCGGGAGCTCCTACAATGAGCAGTTCTTC
CASSLAASGSSYNEQFF
>TRBV10-1|NA|TRBJ2-3|TRBD2
TGCGCCAGCAGTGAGTTTAGCGGGAGCACAGATACGCAGTATTTT
CASSEFSGSTDTQYF
>TRBV3-1/TRBV3-2|NA|TRBJ1-5|TRBD1
TGTGCCAGCAGCCAAGATCTTTGGGGACAGTGGGGGTTGTTTGGCAATCAGCCCCAGCATTTT
CASSQDLWGQWGLFGNQPQHF
>TRBV7-9|NA|TRBJ1-2|NA
TGTGCCAGCAGCCACATGGACAGCAACTATGGCTACACCTTC
CASSHMDSNYGYTF
>TRBV24-1|NA|TRBJ1-5|NA
TGTGCCACCAGTGATCCTAATCAGCCCCAGCATTTT
CATSDPNQPQHF
>TRBV18|NA|TRBJ1-2|TRBD1
TGTGCCAGCTCGCCTGACAGGGTCTATGGCTACACCTTC
CASSPDRVYGYTF
>TRBV6-6|NA|TRBJ1-6|TRBD1
TGTGCCAGCAGTTACGGGACAGGGGACGCCAATTCACCCCTCCACTTT
CASSYGTGDANSPLHF
>TRBV5-6|NA|TRBJ1-2|NA
TGTGCCAGCAGTTCCAGCCTTCTGGTAGCCCCCGGACAGGGCTACACCTTC
CASSSSLLVAPGQGYTF
>TRBV7-2|NA|TRBJ1-2|TRBD1
TGTGCCAGCAGCTTACAGGGGGTTTACTATGGCTACACCTTC
CASSLQGVYYGYTF
>TRBV13|few|TRBJ1-5|NA
TGTGCCAGCAGCAGGGGAGGTATGCAGCCCCAGCATTTT
CASSRGGMQPQHF
>TRBV19|NA|TRBJ1-5|NA
TGTGCCAGTAGTATCTCCCGCAATCAGCCCCAGCATTTT
CASSISRNQPQHF
>TRBV5-4|NA|TRBJ1-2|NA
TGTGCCAGCAGCTTGTACCGGTCTGGTGGCTACACCTTC
CASSLYRSGGYTF
>TRBV19|NA|TRBJ1-2|NA
TGTGCCAGTAGTATACCAGGGTCGGTGTATGGCTACACCTTC
CASSIPGSVYGYTF
>TRBV3-1/TRBV3-2|once|TRBJ2-4|TRBD1
TGTGCCAGCAGCCAAGAAGGGGGCCCTTTAGCCAAAAACATTCAGTACTTC
CASSQEGGPLAKNIQYF
>TRBV19|NA|TRBJ2-3|TRBD1
TGTGCCAGTAGTGTTTGGACAGGGGGCACAGATACGCAGTATTTT
CASSVWTGGTDTQYF
>TRBV6-6|NA|TRBJ2-3|NA
TGTGCCAGCAGGTTTACACTAGCAGCCACAGATACGCAGTATTTT
CASRFTLAATDTQYF